This T cell receptor (beta chain) was obtained from a study of beta chain features in type 1 diabetes. Study results and limitations: Shortening of TCRB CDR3s, moderate but significant, appeared in all four CD4+ subsets of Type 1 diabetes patients.

As concerns this clone: Its target is unknown.

Expressed TCRB transcripts got sequenced, as all isolated RNA was reverse transcribed. Produced via immunoSEQ multiplex PCR; TCRdb's table is partial and in-frame only. This table holds under 300,000 clones, 24% found once. This CDR3 has 12 amino acids. The V gene lost 6 bases and the J gene lost 0 bases, with 6 bases spanning the gap. CDR1 and CDR2 (germline): SQVTM, ANQGSEA. The rearrangement links TRBV29-1 to TRBJ1-5; D is uncertain. The TCR comes from a woman aged 25 to 39 with type 1 diabetes. The sample was naive CD4+ T cells from blood. CDR3 nucleotide sequence: TGCAGCGTGGGCCTTAGCAATCAGCCCCAGCATTTT. Its protein is CSVGLSNQPQHF.